Listed below are T cell receptor beta chains from one sample, sequenced in a study of blood T cell repertoires in COVID-19. TCRdb's copy holds only in-frame clones and misses some; the assay was immunoSEQ multiplex PCR. The table lists 150,000 to 180,000 clones, 70% to 85% of them singletons, with about 29% in the top ten. Source material: peripheral blood. The receptors were gathered from a woman in her sixties with acute or convalescent COVID-19. The CDR3 runs from the conserved cysteine through the conserved F or W. The D gene is left open where the match is weak. A row's size may be missing; if present it is once, few, many or a size class.

-	TRBD1	TRBV5-6	TRBJ1-6	TGTGCCAGCAGCGGGGACAGGGAGACCCCACCCCTCCACTTT	CASSGDRETPPLHF
-	TRBD1	TRBV9	TRBJ1-5	TGTGCCAGCAGTCAAGCAGGGGGAAGCAATCAGCCCCAGCATTTT	CASSQAGGSNQPQHF
-	TRBD1	TRBV5-1	TRBJ1-1	TGCGCCAGCAGCCTAAAAACAGGGGATGATGCTGAAGCTTTCTTT	CASSLKTGDDAEAFF
few	-	TRBV19	TRBJ1-1	TGTGCCAGTGGTCTGGGCAGGAAGATTGGGGAAGCTTTCTTT	CASGLGRKIGEAFF
-	TRBD1	TRBV6-6	TRBJ1-2	TGTGCCAGCAGTCGACAGGGTAACTATGGCTACACCTTC	CASSRQGNYGYTF
-	TRBD2	TRBV2	TRBJ2-5	TGTGCCAGCGTTTGGGGACTAAGCTCGGAGACCCAGTACTTC	CASVWGLSSETQYF
-	-	TRBV21-1	TRBJ2-7	TGTGCCAGCAGCAAAGTCGCCGGACAGGGTCCACTTTTGAACGAGCAGTACTTC	CASSKVAGQGPLLNEQYF
-	TRBD2	TRBV4-2	TRBJ2-5	TGTGCCAGCAGCCAGGGTAGCGGGGCCCAAGAGACCCAGTACTTC	CASSQGSGAQETQYF
-	TRBD2	TRBV30	TRBJ2-5	TGTGCCTGGAGGCGCGGTTTAGCGGGGATCCAAGAGACCCAGTACTTC	CAWRRGLAGIQETQYF
-	-	TRBV19	TRBJ1-1	TGTGCCAGCCAGGTGGAGAACACTGAAGCTTTCTTT	CASQVENTEAFF
-	TRBD1	TRBV2	TRBJ1-2	TGTGCCAGCAGGGAACAGGGGCCGCACTATGGCTACACCTTC	CASREQGPHYGYTF
-	TRBD1	TRBV5-8	TRBJ1-5	TGTGCCAGCAGCCGGGGACAGACCTATCAGCCCCAGCATTTT	CASSRGQTYQPQHF
-	-	TRBV11-2	TRBJ1-3	TGTGCCAGCAGCCCACCGACGAGGTCTGGAAACACCATATATTTT	CASSPPTRSGNTIYF
-	TRBD1	TRBV5-1	TRBJ1-2	TGCGCCAGCAGTACCGGGACAGGGGTCCTGAGGGGCTACACCTTC	CASSTGTGVLRGYTF
-	TRBD2	TRBV15	TRBJ2-5	TGTGCCACCAGCACGGGGAGCGGGGGGCATTGGCAGACCCAGTACTTC	CATSTGSGGHWQTQYF
-	-	TRBV5-1	TRBJ2-3	TGCGCCAGCAGCTTGGGACAGGCATCAGATACGCAGTATTTT	CASSLGQASDTQYF
-	TRBD1	TRBV5-4	TRBJ1-2	TGTGCCAGCACCTACTCGCGACAGGGGCCTAACTATGGCTACACCTTC	CASTYSRQGPNYGYTF
-	-	TRBV6-5	TRBJ1-5	TGTGCCAGCAGTTACGGGGGGGGCGCCCAGCCCCAGCATTTT	CASSYGGGAQPQHF
-	-	TRBV11-2	TRBJ1-1	TGTGCCAGCAGCTTAAATCCGAGAGCGAACACTGAAGCTTTCTTT	CASSLNPRANTEAFF
few	-	TRBV10-3	TRBJ1-1	TGTGCCATCAGTGATGGCGGAAACACTGAAGCTTTCTTT	CAISDGGNTEAFF